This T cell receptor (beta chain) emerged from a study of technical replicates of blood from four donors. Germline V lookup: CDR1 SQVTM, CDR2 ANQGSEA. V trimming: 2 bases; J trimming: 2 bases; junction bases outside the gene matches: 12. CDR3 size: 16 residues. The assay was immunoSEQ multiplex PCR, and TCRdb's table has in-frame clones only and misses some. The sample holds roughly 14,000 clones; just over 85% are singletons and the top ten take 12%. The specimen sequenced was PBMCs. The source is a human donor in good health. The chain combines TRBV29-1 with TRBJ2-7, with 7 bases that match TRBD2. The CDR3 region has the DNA TGCAGCGTTGAATTGGTTGCGGGAGACTCTCCCTACGAGCAGTACTTC. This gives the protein CSVELVAGDSPYEQYF.